This T cell receptor beta chain stems from a study of blood T cell repertoires in COVID-19. For the study at large: PBMCs, B-cell-depleted T cells, or T cells provided the cDNA or gDNA that made up the material.

Profiling relied on immunoSEQ multiplex PCR, and the TCRdb table lists in-frame clones only, not all of them. The table lists around 130,000 clones, 84% of them singletons. This clone was seen at least ten times. This CDR3 has 17 residues. The V call is TRBV21-1, the J call TRBJ2-7; the table gives TRBD2 as D, unverified against the DNA. TRBV21-1 is a pseudogene. This clonotype originated in a human donor in a cohort sampled during active COVID-19. Source material: peripheral blood. Written as DNA, the CDR3 is TGTGCCAGCAGCAAAGCAGGGGCGGCGGGAGAAGATTACGAGCAGTACTTC. Its translation is CASSKAGAAGEDYEQYF.